Listed below are T cell receptor beta chains from one sample, sequenced in a study of blood T cells in healthy people across ages. TCRdb re-analysed the 5' RACE reads in MiXCR, keeping a single row per CDR3 protein. The table lists some 1.5 million distinct CDR3 sequences, roughly 27% of them singletons. Sequencing was performed on blood. These receptors were obtained from a woman in her 30s in good health. The CDR3 runs from the conserved cysteine through the conserved F or W. D genes are given only for firm matches. Part of the rows lack a size; the others show once, few, many or a class for expanded clones.

>TRBV2|NA|NA|TRBJ1-1
TGTGCCAGCGGGAGAGACATGAACACTGAAGCTTTCTTT
CASGRDMNTEAFF
>TRBV7-6|NA|many|TRBJ2-7
TGTGCCAGCAGCTCTCAGGGTCACACGGAGCAGTACTTC
CASSSQGHTEQYF
>TRBV7-9|TRBD1|many|TRBJ2-6
TGTGCCAGCAGCATACCAGGGGGCACCGGGGCCAACGTCCTGACTTTC
CASSIPGGTGANVLTF
>TRBV29-1|TRBD2|NA|TRBJ2-1
TGCAGCCTGCTGGGGGGACTAGCGGGGGTTATTTGGTACAATGAGCAGTTCTTC
CSLLGGLAGVIWYNEQFF
>TRBV28|TRBD1|few|TRBJ2-7
TGTGCCAGCAGTTCCTCGACAGGGGCGATGTACGAGCAGTACTTC
CASSSSTGAMYEQYF
>TRBV29-1|TRBD1|many|TRBJ2-1
TGCAGCGGCTGGACAGGGCCCTCCTACAATGAGCAGTTCTTC
CSGWTGPSYNEQFF
>TRBV7-7|NA|few|TRBJ1-2
TGTGCCAGCAGCCAACCGGGGGGGGAAGGCTACACCTTC
CASSQPGGEGYTF
>TRBV5-1|NA|few|TRBJ2-7
TGCGCCAGCAGCATACCGACGAAGAGCTCCTACGAGCAGTACTTC
CASSIPTKSSYEQYF
>TRBV7-9|TRBD2|many|TRBJ2-4
TGTGCCAGCAGCTCACCTGGGGGGACTAGCGGGTTGGGTGAGCAGTACTTC
CASSSPGGTSGLGEQYF
>TRBV7-2|TRBD1|few|TRBJ1-2
TGTGCCAGCAGCTTAATGACAGGGGGTCTCTATGGCTACACCTTC
CASSLMTGGLYGYTF
>TRBV5-1|NA|many|TRBJ2-1
TGCGCCAGCAGCTCGGGACCGTTTAGCGACAATGAGCAGTTCTTC
CASSSGPFSDNEQFF
>TRBV12-3/TRBV12-4|NA|many|TRBJ2-1
TGCGCCAGCAGCTTGAGGACCTCAGGCAATGAGCAGTTCTTC
CASSLRTSGNEQFF
>TRBV6-2/TRBV6-3|NA|NA|TRBJ1-1
TGTGCCATAGAAAACAGGGCCAACACTGAAGCTTTCTTT
CAIENRANTEAFF
>TRBV20-1|TRBD2|few|TRBJ2-3
TGCAGTCCCTTGGGACTAGCGGGGCTAGGGGATACGCAGTATTTT
CSPLGLAGLGDTQYF
>TRBV20-1|NA|NA|TRBJ1-5
TGCAGTGCTAGTCTACAGGCCGAACTAATATATAGCAATCAGCCCCAGCATTTT
CSASLQAELIYSNQPQHF
>TRBV4-1|NA|NA|TRBJ1-4
TGCGCCAGCAGCCAAGATTGGCAGGGAGAGGAAAAACTGTTTTTT
CASSQDWQGEEKLFF
>TRBV6-4|NA|NA|TRBJ1-1
TGTGCCAGCAGTGACTCCACGGGGGGGACTGAAGCTTTCTTT
CASSDSTGGTEAFF
>TRBV7-2|NA|NA|TRBJ2-5
TGTGCCAGCAGCACGCGTGCGTTCGGAGCGGTGGAGACCCAGTACTTC
CASSTRAFGAVETQYF
>TRBV14|NA|NA|TRBJ2-2
TGTGCCAGCAGCCAAGTTGGTACCACCGGGGAGCTGTTTTTT
CASSQVGTTGELFF
>TRBV3-1|NA|NA|TRBJ2-7
TGTGCCAGCAGCCGGTACAGGGACTACTCCTACGAGCAGTACTTC
CASSRYRDYSYEQYF
>TRBV12-3/TRBV12-4|TRBD1|few|TRBJ1-1
TGTGCCAGCAGATCGGGACAGGGGAGATCGTGGGACACTGAAGCTTTCTTT
CASRSGQGRSWDTEAFF
>TRBV7-9|NA|many|TRBJ2-7
TGTGCCAGCAGCGGGGCTCCAGGGGGAGGCGAGCAGTACTTC
CASSGAPGGGEQYF
>TRBV12-3/TRBV12-4|TRBD1|few|TRBJ2-1
TGTGCCAGCAGTTTGCCGACAGGGAGTGGGCAGTTCTTC
CASSLPTGSGQFF
>TRBV7-9|NA|NA|TRBJ1-4
TGTGCCAGCAGCTTAGATGGAGCCGGAGGGTTGGGCTACGATGAAAAACTGTTTTTT
CASSLDGAGGLGYDEKLFF
>TRBV20-1|NA|NA|TRBJ1-2
TGCAGTGCTCGACAGGACAGCCGAGCTAACTATGGCTACACCTTC
CSARQDSRANYGYTF
>TRBV7-2|TRBD2|few|TRBJ2-7
TGTGCCAGCAGCGTTGTAGCGGGACAAAACCACGAGCAGTACTTC
CASSVVAGQNHEQYF
>TRBV18|NA|many|TRBJ2-7
TGTGCCAGCTCACCAGATTCTATCTACGAGCAGTACTTC
CASSPDSIYEQYF
>TRBV20-1|TRBD1|few|TRBJ2-1
TGCAGTGCTACTAGACCCGGGACAGACTACAATGAGCAGTTCTTC
CSATRPGTDYNEQFF
>TRBV29-1|NA|few|TRBJ1-1
TGCAGCCGAGGGAGACTTGACACTGAAGCTTTCTTT
CSRGRLDTEAFF
>TRBV15|NA|few|TRBJ2-7
TGTGCCACCAGCAGAGTCTCTATGGGCGGCGACGAGCAGTACTTC
CATSRVSMGGDEQYF
>TRBV7-2|NA|many|TRBJ2-1
TGTGCCAGCAGCTTGGCAGTCGACAATGAGCAGTTCTTC
CASSLAVDNEQFF
>TRBV7-9|TRBD1|many|TRBJ2-1
TGTGCCAGCATGCTGACAGGGGTCAATGAGCAGTTCTTC
CASMLTGVNEQFF
>TRBV5-6|TRBD2|few|TRBJ2-7
TGTGCCAGCAGCGCAGCGGGGGACTCCTACGAGCAGTACTTC
CASSAAGDSYEQYF
>TRBV20-1|TRBD2|NA|TRBJ2-1
TGCAGTGCTAAACGGGGGGATCGCAATGAGCAGTTCTTC
CSAKRGDRNEQFF
>TRBV30|NA|NA|TRBJ1-2
TGTGCCTGGAGTGTATATAGGAGTGGCTACACCTTC
CAWSVYRSGYTF
>TRBV7-2|NA|many|TRBJ1-1
TGTGCCAGCAGTTTAGGGACGGCGAACACTGAAGCTTTCTTT
CASSLGTANTEAFF
>TRBV5-1|TRBD2|NA|TRBJ2-5
TGCGCCAGCAGCTTGAGCGGGAAGCGCGAGACCCAGTACTTC
CASSLSGKRETQYF
>TRBV7-9|NA|NA|TRBJ2-1
TGTGCCAGCAGCCCCTGGGCGGGGCAGGGGAGGAATGAGCAGTTCTTC
CASSPWAGQGRNEQFF
>TRBV11-2|NA|few|TRBJ2-7
TGTGCCAGCAGCCGCGGGTTGGGGGACCTCTCCTACGAGCAGTACTTC
CASSRGLGDLSYEQYF
>TRBV5-4|NA|many|TRBJ2-3
TGTGCCAGCAGCTTTCCGGGGGAAGGGATAGATACGCAGTATTTT
CASSFPGEGIDTQYF
>TRBV12-3/TRBV12-4|NA|NA|TRBJ2-7
TGTGCCAGCAGTTTTAGGACAGAGCCCTACGAGCAGTACTTC
CASSFRTEPYEQYF
>TRBV12-3/TRBV12-4|TRBD2|many|TRBJ2-1
TGTGCCAGCAGTTTGGATAGCGGGAGTAGGTCCTACAATGAGCAGTTCTTC
CASSLDSGSRSYNEQFF
>TRBV7-6|NA|NA|TRBJ2-1
TGTGCCAGCAGCCCAATCACCCCGGGGGAGCAGTTCTTC
CASSPITPGEQFF
>TRBV6-1|NA|few|TRBJ2-3
TGTGCCAGCAGTGCGGACTCGACAATGCCTCACACAGATACGCAGTATTTT
CASSADSTMPHTDTQYF
>TRBV6-1|NA|NA|TRBJ1-4
TGTGCCAGCAGTGGACGGGAGAAGGCTAATGAAAAACTGTTTTTT
CASSGREKANEKLFF
>TRBV20-1|TRBD2|NA|TRBJ2-7
TGCAGTGCTAGAGACCTTCGTCCTAGCGGGAGGAGGGGTTACGAGCAGTACTTC
CSARDLRPSGRRGYEQYF
>TRBV20-1|NA|few|TRBJ1-2
TGCAGTCGAGCCCCTGGGCAGTGGGGAACAGCTAACTATGGCTACACCTTC
CSRAPGQWGTANYGYTF
>TRBV12-3/TRBV12-4|TRBD1|NA|TRBJ2-7
TGTGCCAGCAACACCGGGACAGGGAGCTCCTACGAGCAGTACTTC
CASNTGTGSSYEQYF
>TRBV15|NA|many|TRBJ1-6
TGTGCCACCAGCGGACAGACGGACGCAACTAATTCACCCCTCCACTTT
CATSGQTDATNSPLHF
>TRBV7-3|TRBD1|NA|TRBJ2-3
TGTGCCAGCAGCTTAACAGGGGGCACGGAAGATAGGCAGTATTTT
CASSLTGGTEDRQYF
>TRBV20-1|TRBD2|NA|TRBJ2-3
TGCAGTGCTCGCAAACTAGCGGGAGCCGCAGATACGCAGTATTTT
CSARKLAGAADTQYF
>TRBV19|TRBD1|few|TRBJ2-1
TGTGCCAGTAGTATGGACAGGGGCTACAATGAGCAGTTCTTC
CASSMDRGYNEQFF
>TRBV29-1|NA|many|TRBJ2-1
TGCAGCGTTGAACCAGCTTTTGTGGATACCAATGAGCAGTTCTTC
CSVEPAFVDTNEQFF
>TRBV20-1|TRBD1|NA|TRBJ1-1
TGCAGTGCTAGAGAAGGGACAGGTGAAGCTTTCTTT
CSAREGTGEAFF
>TRBV5-1|TRBD2|NA|TRBJ2-6
TGCGCCAGCAACGGGGGGGACTCTGGGGCCAACGTCCTGACTTTC
CASNGGDSGANVLTF
>TRBV10-3|NA|many|TRBJ2-3
TGTGCCATCAGTGAGGGGGCAGACACAGATACGCAGTATTTT
CAISEGADTDTQYF
>TRBV20-1|NA|NA|TRBJ1-1
TGCAGTGCTAGAGATGGTTCGGGGGGTCGGGAAGCTTTCTTT
CSARDGSGGREAFF
>TRBV10-3|TRBD2|NA|TRBJ2-1
TGTGCCAGCAGTTCGACTAGCGGGGGGTTATTGGATGAGCAGTTCTTC
CASSSTSGGLLDEQFF
>TRBV10-3|TRBD1|many|TRBJ1-5
TGTGCCATCAGTCCGACAGGGGCCACCAATCAGCCCCAGCATTTT
CAISPTGATNQPQHF